This T cell receptor (beta chain) is from a study of regulatory T cells in long-lasting Graves disease. Study summary: The criterion for persistent Graves' disease was over 5 years of antithyroid drugs with positive TSH receptor antibodies.

This clonotype was counted between two and nine times. Noted time point: persistent/refractory GD, antithyroid drugs over 5 years with positive TRAb. Isolated PBMC RNA provided the starting material for the TCR library. Researchers made TCR beta libraries by using iRepertoire HTBI primers and running Arm-PCR on CDR3 regions. MiXCR, applied by TCRdb to the multiplex PCR reads, yields one record per CDR3 protein. Of about 470,000 distinct CDR3 sequences detected, around 20% appear once; the ten largest clones hold 7.8%. V lost 6 bases and J 3 bases, leaving 14 bases between the germline ends. The CDR3 length is 14 residues. Germline values: CDR1 SNHLY, CDR2 FYNNEI.

This chain joins TRBV2 and TRBJ2-5; D assignment may be TRBD1 or TRBD2 (5 bases each). The specimen comprised peripheral blood mononuclear cells (PBMCs), sampled when the disease was refractory, from a patient treated with antithyroid drugs. The source of this sequence is a female donor with Graves disease. This chain's CDR3 is CASRTGTQEETQYF. The CDR3 DNA follows: TGTGCCAGCAGAACCGGGACCCAAGAAGAGACCCAGTACTTC.